These 14 T cell receptor beta chains share one sample of origin, sequenced in a study of blood T cell repertoires in COVID-19. Method: immunoSEQ multiplex PCR; TCRdb's copy keeps in-frame clones and lacks some. The data contain more than 350,000 clones, around 89% of them singletons. Sequences were obtained from PBMCs or T cells enriched from blood (not recorded which). The receptors were gathered from a man aged 18-30 years who had recovered from COVID-19.

The V gene is TRBV18, the J gene TRBJ2-7; 7 bases match TRBD1. V shed 6 bases, J shed 5 bases, and the junction held 4 bases outside the gene matches. The CDR3 has 12 residues. From germline, CDR1 is KGHSH and CDR2 LQKENI. CDR3: CASSPGQNEQYF. The CDR3 nucleotides read TGTGCCAGCTCCCCGGGACAGAACGAGCAGTACTTC.

The chain links TRBV11-2 to TRBJ2-7, with D possibly being TRBD2 (6 bases). CDR1 and CDR2 from the germline V gene are SGHAT and FQNNGV. With 1 base removed from V and 4 bases from J, the gap between germline ends came to 14 bases. The CDR3 length is 15 residues. As DNA, the CDR3 is TGTGCCAGCAGCTTAGGGGCGGGGCGCGGATACGAGCAGTACTTC. As protein: CASSLGAGRGYEQYF.

The chain uses TRBV30 and TRBJ1-5, with a possible D match to TRBD1 (6 bases). Germline CDR1 reads GTSNPN; CDR2 reads SVGIG (reference sequence). The V end was cut by 5 bases, the J end by 5 bases, with 13 bases between. The CDR3 is 13 residues long. CDR3 DNA sequence: TGTGCCTGGTCGACAGGTATTTATCAGCCCCAGCATTTT. Protein sequence: CAWSTGIYQPQHF. The variable domain in full, completed from reference TRBV30 and TRBJ1-5, reads SQTIHQWPATLVQPVGSPLSLECTVEGTSNPNLYWYRQAAGRGLQLLFYSVGIGQISSEVPQNLSASRPQDRQFILSSKKLLLSDSGFYLCAWSTGIYQPQHFGDGTRLSIL.

The V gene is TRBV7-9, the J gene TRBJ2-1; no firm D call. Per the germline V gene, CDR1 is SEHNR and CDR2 is FQNEAQ (reference sequence). The CDR3 covers 16 residues. Trimming removed 4 bases from V and 7 bases from J, with 20 bases in between. The CDR3 protein is CASSSYHPPRSNEQFF. CDR3 sequence (DNA): TGTGCCAGCAGCTCGTACCACCCCCCCCGGAGTAATGAGCAGTTCTTC.

The chain carries TRBV6-5 and TRBJ2-1; no clear D gene. The V and J ends lost 0 bases and 9 bases respectively, with 9 bases between them. This CDR3 has 13 amino acids. Germline values: CDR1 MNHEY, CDR2 SVGAGI. Here the CDR3 reads CASSYSSSSEQFF. The CDR3 DNA follows: TGTGCCAGCAGTTACTCTTCTTCGAGTGAGCAGTTCTTC.

The gene calls are TRBV28 and TRBJ2-6; tentatively, D is TRBD1 (6 bases). V was trimmed by 5 bases and J by 1 base, leaving 9 bases between them. The CDR3 loop spans 15 amino acids. In germline, CDR1 is MDHEN, CDR2 SYDVKM. This CDR3 is CASSSTGSGANVLTF. The CDR3 DNA reads TGTGCCAGCAGTAGTACAGGGTCTGGGGCCAACGTCCTGACTTTC.

The gene calls are TRBV6-2 or TRBV6-3 and TRBJ2-7, with 8 bases that match TRBD2. CDR1 MNHEY and CDR2 SVGEGT come from the germline V gene. The CDR3 extends over 21 amino acids. After removal of 2 bases from V and 0 bases from J, the junction contained 21 bases not matched to a gene. The CDR3 sequence is CASSYPRSASRSGGSSYEQYF. DNA of the CDR3: TGTGCCAGCAGTTACCCCCGTAGCGCCTCCCGGAGCGGGGGTAGCTCCTACGAGCAGTACTTC.

The chain employs TRBV2 and TRBJ2-4; 8 positions agree with TRBD1. The junction had 13 bases not matched to a gene; V was cut back by 1 base and J by 5 bases. The CDR3 runs to 18 residues. Germline V gives CDR1 SNHLY, CDR2 FYNNEI. The CDR3: CASSEDLRTGLEENIQYF. CDR3 bases: TGTGCCAGCAGTGAAGACTTACGGACAGGGCTTGAGGAAAACATTCAGTACTTC.

This clone was found a few times. J is TRBJ1-1 and V is TRBV6-5; no clear D gene. Germline CDR1 MNHEY, CDR2 SVGAGI. This CDR3 region has 14 residues. V lost 6 bases and J 5 bases, leaving 16 bases between the germline ends. CDR3 coding DNA: TGTGCCAGCAGATCATTGTCACCGGGGACTGAAGCTTTCTTT. This encodes CASRSLSPGTEAFF.

The CDR3 protein is CASSQAGQAGATDTQYF. CDR3 nucleotide sequence: TGTGCCAGCAGCCAAGCGGGACAGGCGGGGGCCACAGATACGCAGTATTTT. The rearrangement links TRBV4-2 to TRBJ2-3, with D possibly TRBD1 on 8 matching bases. V lost 1 base and J lost 2, with 16 bases in between. Per the germline V gene, CDR1 is LGHNA and CDR2 is YNFKEQ. The CDR3 runs 17 residues.

CDR3 sequence: CASSYDLRLASVGEQFF. DNA for the CDR3: TGTGCCAGCAGTTACGATTTACGACTAGCTTCCGTCGGTGAGCAGTTCTTC. V gene TRBV6-2 or TRBV6-3 combines with J gene TRBJ2-1; 7 bases are a match to TRBD2. The trim removed 2 bases at V and 9 bases at J, leaving 16 bases unmatched. CDR1 is MNHEY, CDR2 SVGEGT, per germline. The CDR3 length is 17 residues.

The chain carries TRBV6-1 and TRBJ1-4; D gene unclear. Trimming took 2 bases from V and 10 from J, leaving 11 bases between them. The germline V gene has CDR1 MNHNS and CDR2 SASEGT. This CDR3 has 13 amino acids. CDR3 amino acids: CASSEPERGKLFF. Written as DNA, the CDR3 is TGTGCCAGCAGTGAACCGGAACGGGGAAAACTGTTTTTT.

The rearrangement links TRBV5-1 to TRBJ1-1; D is ambiguous. The CDR3 covers 12 residues. Germline V CDR1 and CDR2: SGHRS, YFSETQ. V dropped 6 bases and J dropped 9 bases, with 15 bases sitting between them. The CDR3 bases are TGCGCCAGCAAACTCGAAGCCGAACAAGCTTTCTTT. This translates into CASKLEAEQAFF.

CDR3 DNA sequence: TGTGCCAGCAGCCAAAGGCTAGGTCGACAGTCCCACGAGCAGTACTTC. Protein sequence: CASSQRLGRQSHEQYF. The chain couples TRBV13 to TRBJ2-7, with D perhaps matching TRBD1 (5 bases). With 5 bases removed from V and 5 bases from J, the gap between germline ends came to 22 bases. Germline-derived CDR1 and CDR2 are PRHDT and FYEKMQ (reference sequence). There are 16 residues in the CDR3.